This T cell receptor (beta chain) was documented in a study of CD8+ T cells in alopecia areata (dated by TCRdb to the late 2010s). Background for the entire study: Female C3H/HeJ recipients, roughly 7-11 weeks old, were grafted with skin from C3H/HeJ donors with spontaneous alopecia (6-12 months old). In humans, TCRbeta sequencing was performed on scalp tissue and on sorted CD4+ and CD8+ peripheral blood T cells from healthy controls and from patients with patchy or totalis/universalis alopecia areata. RNA was extracted with the PAXgene miRNA kit for fixed scalp, the miRNeasy kit for PBMCs, and the RNeasy kit for mouse skin. Amplification of TCRbeta CDR3 regions was done by immunoSEQ multiplex PCR using 35 Vbeta forward primers and 13 Jbeta reverse primers. Clonality in the scalp was compared among normal scalp (n=4), patchy alopecia areata scalp (n=8), and alopecia totalis/universalis scalp (n=8). High-throughput TCRbeta sequencing was used to examine T cell clonal expansion in alopecia areata in both the C3H/HeJ mouse model and human patients.

General study outcomes and caveats: Compared with normal scalp, lesional scalp, particularly in alopecia totalis/universalis, had higher clonality and more expanded CD8+ clones, which suggests antigenic drive. Scalp TCR repertoire analysis is complicated because resident alphabeta T cells in normal human skin are also sequenced, whereas mouse skin is dominated by gammadelta T cells. Compared with mice, TCR sequences shared between patients were less clear, possibly partly because of HLA diversity across the patient population.

CDR1 and CDR2, looked up from the germline V gene, are NNHDY and SYVADS. Taken from cysteine to phenylalanine, the CDR3 has 14 residues. The 30 bases shown cover part of the CDR3, and their frame starts at base 1. V was cut back by 7 bases and J by 3 bases, leaving a gap of 15 bases between them. A word on this clone: No cognate antigen has been identified for it. Gene names and germline sequences here are all drawn from mouse data. The read terminates 4 residues ahead of where the CDR3 ends, so the germline J gene completes it.

The receptor library was made with the immunoSEQ multiplex PCR assay. For TCR sequencing, RNA was extracted from every sample and reverse transcribed into cDNA to serve as template. SuperScript III was used to make first-strand cDNA, primed with a 2:1 mix of oligo-dT and random hexamers. A synthetic immune receptor repertoire was used to measure amplification bias, and any remaining bias was corrected computationally. Sequencing of the libraries was done on Illumina HiSeq with 60 bp reads that cover the CDR3, reading from J toward V. The study's processing was this. After raw reads were preprocessed to remove errors, the CDR3 was defined following IMGT conventions as running from the conserved cysteine to phenylalanine. Clonality was calculated as 1 minus Shannon entropy normalized by log2 of the number of productive unique TCRs. Scalp TCRbeta sequences were cross-referenced with sorted blood CD4 and CD8 repertoires so that the CD4 or CD8 identity of scalp clones could be inferred. TCRdb took over this immuneACCESS table, retaining in-frame rearrangements with V and J assigned. Such tables are incomplete; in checked studies, under half of the missing clones stem from an unresolved V gene, and the remainder is unexplained. The DNA was the basis for D and trimming; V, J and clone size are from that table. Across this sample, over 100,000 clones were tabulated and none appeared just once. The ten biggest clones cover about 20% of the sample.

The TCR was taken from a C3H/HeJ mouse with alopecia areata. Mice of this strain bear MHC haplotype H2-k. The V and J genes are TRBV13-3 and TRBJ2-5; tentative D gene TRBD2, with 6 bases matching. Sequencing was performed on lesional skin. CDR3 DNA (partial): TGTGCCAGCTGCCCCTCCTGGGGACAAGAC. Translated, this gives CASCPSWGQD. The entire CDR3 is CASCPSWGQDTQYF.